These 17 T cell receptor beta chains share one sample of origin, sequenced in a study of blood T cell repertoires in COVID-19. This table comes from immunoSEQ multiplex PCR, and its TCRdb copy is limited to in-frame clones, with some not included. This table holds roughly 180,000 clones, more than 75% found once. What was sequenced was PBMCs or T cells enriched from blood (not recorded which). Source of these receptors: a woman aged 25 to 39 who had recovered from COVID-19.

J is TRBJ1-2 and V is TRBV3-1 (or the pseudogene TRBV3-2), with 7 bases identical to TRBD1. Looked up from germline, CDR1 is LGHDT and CDR2 is YNNKEL (reference sequence). Trimming cost V 0 bases and J 8 bases; bases outside gene matches: 3. CDR3 length: 13 amino acids. The CDR3 coding sequence is TGTGCCAGCAGCCAAGACAGGGGGAGCGGCTACACCTTC. As protein: CASSQDRGSGYTF.

The chain recombines TRBV3-1 (or the pseudogene TRBV3-2) with TRBJ2-7; 11 nucleotides align to TRBD1. The V segment lost 1 base and the J segment 7 bases; nucleotides outside the gene matches: 6. Germline lookup yields CDR1 LGHDT and CDR2 YNNKEL (reference sequence). The CDR3 spans 15 residues. The CDR3 DNA sequence: TGTGCCAGCAGCCAAGGATGGACAGGGGGCAATGAGCAGTACTTC. Translating it yields CASSQGWTGGNEQYF.

CDR3 amino acids: CASSHNRDRGELFF. The CDR3 bases are TGTGCCAGCAGTCACAACCGGGACAGGGGAGAACTGTTTTTT. The chain joins TRBV6-5 to TRBJ1-4, with TRBD1 matching 10 bases. The CDR3 is made up of 14 amino acids. Germline V gene data show CDR1 as MNHEY and CDR2 as SVGAGI. V lost 5 bases and J lost 12; bases outside the gene matches: 9.

This chain joins TRBV27 and TRBJ1-2; the D is unclear. The length of the CDR3 is 13 residues. Germline CDR1 and CDR2: MNHEY and SMNVEV (reference sequence). Trimming pared 4 bases from V and 5 bases from J, leaving 11 bases between. The CDR3, as DNA: TGTGCCAGCAGTTCCCCCCCCTCGTATGGCTACACCTTC. Residues: CASSSPPSYGYTF.

This clone was seen more than once but under ten times. This chain joins TRBV30 and TRBJ1-1, with D perhaps matching TRBD1 (5 bases). The CDR3 contains 13 residues. V was pared by 5 bases and J by 1 base, with 11 bases between. Per the germline V gene, CDR1 is GTSNPN and CDR2 is SVGIG (reference sequence). The CDR3 region is CAWSPGGNTEAFF. The CDR3 DNA follows: TGTGCCTGGTCCCCCGGGGGGAACACTGAAGCTTTCTTT.

This clone has only one observation. The rearrangement links TRBV6-5 to TRBJ2-7; 9 bases map to TRBD2. The CDR3 loop spans 14 amino acids. V was clipped by 7 bases and J by 6 bases; unmatched bases: 10. In germline, CDR1 is MNHEY, CDR2 SVGAGI. CDR3 residues: CASTRGGAGAEQYF. DNA for the CDR3: TGTGCCAGCACGCGCGGGGGGGCCGGAGCCGAGCAGTACTTC.

The rearrangement joins TRBV7-9 to TRBJ1-2, with D perhaps TRBD1 (5 bases). Germline V gene lookup returns CDR1 SEHNR and CDR2 FQNEAQ (reference sequence). The CDR3 totals 14 residues. With 2 bases removed from V and 5 bases from J, the gap between germline ends came to 12 bases. CDR3 loop: CASSLYPGVYGYTF. For the CDR3, the DNA is TGTGCCAGCAGCTTATATCCGGGGGTATATGGCTACACCTTC. The whole variable domain, remainder taken from reference TRBV7-9 and TRBJ1-2, is DTGVSQNPRHKITKRGQNVTFRCDPISEHNRLYWYRQTLGQGPEFLTYFQNEAQLEKSRLLSDRFSAERPKGSFSTLEIQRTEQGDSAMYLCASSLYPGVYGYTFGSGTRLTVV.

The chain is built from TRBV5-4 and TRBJ2-1, with 9 bases lining up with TRBD2. Per germline, CDR1 SGHNT and CDR2 YYREEE (reference sequence). This CDR3 has 15 amino acids. The V and J ends lost 4 bases and 4 bases, in that order; junction bases with no gene match: 6. Written as DNA, the CDR3 is TGTGCCAGCAGCATCGGGACTAGCAGTTACAATGAGCAGTTCTTC. Translated: CASSIGTSSYNEQFF. Drawing the rest from reference TRBV5-4 and TRBJ2-1, the complete variable domain is ETGVTQSPTHLIKTRGQQVTLRCSSQSGHNTVSWYQQALGQGPQFIFQYYREEENGRGNFPPRFSGLQFPNYSSELNVNALELDDSALYLCASSIGTSSYNEQFFGPGTRLTVL.

The chain recombines TRBV2 with TRBJ1-4; TRBD1 is a possible D gene (6 bases). Between the trimmed V and J ends, which lost 6 bases and 4 bases, there was a span of 12 bases. The CDR3 runs 14 residues. Germline V CDR1 and CDR2: SNHLY, FYNNEI. CDR3 in amino acids: CASSEDRINEKLFF. The DNA for the CDR3 is TGTGCCAGCAGCGAGGACAGAATTAATGAAAAACTGTTTTTT. Full variable domain (missing parts from reference TRBV2 and TRBJ1-4): EPEVTQTPSHQVTQMGQEVILRCVPISNHLYFYWYRQILGQKVEFLVSFYNNEISEKSEIFDDQFSVERPDGSNFTLKIRSTKLEDSAMYFCASSEDRINEKLFFGSGTQLSVL.

This sequence joins TRBV27 and TRBJ2-5; tentatively, D is TRBD1 (6 bases). CDR1 is MNHEY, CDR2 SMNVEV, per germline (reference sequence). The V gene lost 2 bases and the J gene lost 5 bases, with 27 bases spanning the gap. This CDR3 comprises 19 residues. The chain's CDR3 is CASSLKRLGAPVGEETQYF. DNA of the CDR3: TGTGCCAGCAGTTTAAAACGCCTGGGGGCCCCGGTTGGGGAGGAGACCCAGTACTTC.

The genes are TRBV3-1 (or the pseudogene TRBV3-2) and TRBJ2-7; D is undetermined. Germline CDR1 LGHDT, CDR2 YNNKEL (reference sequence). V was cut by 0 bases and J by 3 bases, with 6 bases left in between. The CDR3 has 13 residues. The CDR3 region has the DNA TGTGCCAGCAGCCAAGATACCAGCTACGAGCAGTACTTC. Translating gives CASSQDTSYEQYF.

This chain connects TRBV7-9 to TRBJ1-4; the match to TRBD1 covers 7 bases. V trimming: 6 bases; J trimming: 4 bases; junction bases outside the gene matches: 11. Germline V gives CDR1 SEHNR, CDR2 FQNEAQ (reference sequence). The CDR3 spans 16 residues. The CDR3 nucleotides are TGTGCCAGCAGACCAACCGGGACAGCATTTAATGAAAAACTGTTTTTT. It codes for CASRPTGTAFNEKLFF.

This clone was seen a few times. This sequence joins TRBV5-1 and TRBJ2-3, with 9 nucleotides matching TRBD2. CDR1 and CDR2 (germline): SGHRS, YFSETQ. The CDR3 length is 18 residues. V was pared by 4 bases and J by 0 bases, with 12 bases of the junction left unmatched. The CDR3 sequence: CASSGGLAPSRSTDTQYF. The CDR3 bases are TGCGCCAGCAGCGGGGGACTAGCACCGTCACGAAGCACAGATACGCAGTATTTT.

This clone has only one observation. V and J are TRBV18 and TRBJ1-1, with 9 bases matching TRBD1. Germline V gene data show CDR1 as KGHSH and CDR2 as LQKENI. The V segment lost 2 bases and the J segment 4 bases; nucleotides outside the gene matches: 17. This CDR3 has 19 amino acids. The DNA of the CDR3 is TGTGCCAGCTCACCATCTGTTATACAGGGGGCGAGGGGAACCACTGAAGCTTTCTTT. This codes for CASSPSVIQGARGTTEAFF.

The chain carries TRBV6-1 and TRBJ2-3; tentatively, D is TRBD2 (7 bases). The CDR3 consists of 15 residues. Trimming took 1 base from V and 4 from J, leaving 12 bases between them. CDR1 is MNHNS, CDR2 SASEGT, per germline. In nucleotides, the CDR3 is TGTGCCAGCAGTGAAGGGAGGGGGAGGGCAGATACGCAGTATTTT. It codes for CASSEGRGRADTQYF.

CDR3 nucleotide sequence: TGTGCCTGGCGACAGGGTGGACAGCCCCAGCATTTT. As protein: CAWRQGGQPQHF. V is TRBV2 and J is TRBJ1-5; 7 bases line up with TRBD1. J was trimmed by 7 bases and V by 11 bases; bases with no gene match: 8. Germline V lookup: CDR1 SNHLY, CDR2 FYNNEI. The CDR3 covers 12 residues.

The chain combines TRBV2 with TRBJ1-1, with D perhaps matching TRBD1 (5 bases). The ends were cut back, 6 bases at V and 0 bases at J, with 23 bases in the middle. Germline loops: CDR1 SNHLY, CDR2 FYNNEI. The CDR3 consists of 18 residues. The CDR3 loop is CASRKSVPQGGMNTEAFF. The CDR3 bases are TGTGCCAGCAGAAAATCCGTTCCCCAGGGAGGGATGAACACTGAAGCTTTCTTT. The whole variable domain, filled in from reference TRBV2 and TRBJ1-1, reads EPEVTQTPSHQVTQMGQEVILRCVPISNHLYFYWYRQILGQKVEFLVSFYNNEISEKSEIFDDQFSVERPDGSNFTLKIRSTKLEDSAMYFCASRKSVPQGGMNTEAFFGQGTRLTVV.